This record concerns one T cell receptor (beta chain) sequence. No much larger clonotype is one base removed from it; base qualities were not supplied. This record comes from a study of CD4 T cells in Merkel cell carcinoma (dated by TCRdb to about 2019). Notes on the research overall: In the three tumors, dextramer-specific cells accounted for about 0.027-0.75% of tumor-infiltrating CD4+ T cells, with a median of about 0.61%. The donors were drawn from a repository of more than 1400 Merkel cell carcinoma patients, 75 to 90 of whom were screened for suitable HLA types.

Live CD4+ cells that were dextramer-positive and negative for CD8, CD14 and CD19 were bulk-sorted on an Aria II cell sorter and flash frozen with no culture step. Three Merkel cell carcinoma patients for whom fresh tumor material was available were used as donors. At least 2.5 million tumor digest cells per patient were stained with a WEDLT209-228-PE dextramer plus CD4, CD8, CD14, CD19 antibodies and a viability dye. Sequencing was performed on the TCR beta chains of WEDLT209-228-specific CD4+ T cells that had been dextramer-sorted from Merkel cell carcinoma tumor digests. Fresh tumor or punch biopsy material was minced and digested for approximately three hours at 37°C with DNase, collagenase and hyaluronidase, filtered, and cryopreserved. V drops 4 bases and J drops 4 bases, leaving 20 bases in between. Its CDR3 holds 16 amino acids, cysteine through phenylalanine. Here the CDR3 DNA is all that survives: 48 bases in frame from base 1.

Library preparation used the immunoSEQ multiplex PCR assay. Genomic DNA was extracted from the sorted cells by the commercial sequencing provider, and TRB CDR3 regions were profiled at survey-level depth. In the paper's pipeline: TRB CDR3 sequences were counted as dextramer-positive clonotypes only if the sequences were detected at least twice. Using estimated genomes, clonality was calculated as 1 minus Shannon entropy normalized by log2 of the number of unique productive sequences. TCRdb took this table from immuneACCESS and kept in-frame rearrangements with V and J called. Such tables lack part of the clones; where checked against another copy, unresolved V genes explain under half of the gap, and the rest is unexplained. V and J calls and clone size are as listed in that table; D and trimming were resolved from the DNA. The sample's records list around 72 clones. Points the paper makes about the study in general: A small number of dominant clonotypes appeared expanded, and the top clonotype accounted for between roughly 5.5% and 13% of each sorted population. Two TRB sequences were shared between two patients at amino acid but not nucleotide level, suggesting convergent recombination. Across the three tumors, some 340 unique TRB amino acid sequences were found, and repertoires appeared diverse with clonality about 0.111-0.15. Most of the characterization of the WEDLT209-228 epitope was done in a single HLA context.

Here the chain combines TRBV5-3 and TRBJ1-2; the D gene remains uncertain. TRBV5-3 is marked as an open reading frame, function uncertain. The receptor was derived from a human donor with Merkel cell carcinoma. The sequencing sample was made of CD4+ T cells from the tumor that bound a Merkel cell polyomavirus LT209-228 dextramer. The sample's cell subset or site, from its label and the paper: CD4+ cells binding dextramer loaded with MCPyV large T-antigen peptide WEDLFCDESLSSPEPPSSSE (aa 209-228). The DNA sequence reads TGTGCCAGAAGCCGATCAATGGTGAGAAAGACCTATGGCTACACCTTC. Its protein is CARSRSMVRKTYGYTF.